This T cell receptor beta chain stems from a study of beta chain features in type 1 diabetes (dated by TCRdb to 2017 to 2018). In the study overall: Patients and healthy donors did not differ in mean age, gender distribution, total cell number or subset yield. Across all samples, approximately 100 million sorted cells were examined, and cell number per subset correlated strongly with RNA yield. The study compared the TCRB repertoires of sorted circulating CD4+ T cell subsets in recently diagnosed type 1 diabetes patients with those in matched healthy donors. Naive and central memory subsets were obtained from all 30 or so donors, but regulatory and stem cell-like memory subsets were isolated from only 8 patients and about 8 healthy donors.

The entire amount of isolated RNA was reverse transcribed using the High Capacity cDNA Reverse Transcription Kit, so the sequenced TCRB transcripts were expressed ones. Naive, central memory and regulatory T cell samples underwent deep immunoSEQ sequencing, averaging approximately 3.5 million total reads per sample. After sorted cells were lysed in RLT buffer, RNA was extracted with DNase-treated RNeasy Micro or Mini kits, with the choice depending on cell number. To prevent cross-contamination, each cell subset was processed individually, whereas patient and healthy donor samples were processed jointly. Using the immunoSEQ multiplex PCR, TCRB sequences were amplified from cDNA into 87-bp fragments spanning the CDR3 region. Amplicons were sequenced on the Illumina HiSeq platform. As for the authors' bioinformatics: Synthetic template baselines were used to correct PCR bias computationally, reads within Hamming distance 2 were collapsed together, and singletons that could not be merged were discarded. Reads were aligned against IMGT so that V, D and J genes, CDR3 length and insertions or deletions at six rearrangement sites could be assigned. Within each subset, clonotype counts were normalized to sorted cell number, after which true diversity and Gini coefficients were computed with the tcR R package. The overlap coefficient, calculated on TCRB nucleotide sequences, was used to measure repertoire sharing. Out-of-frame TCRB sequences from naive cells were analyzed to stand in for the pre-selection repertoire. TCRdb carries this immuneACCESS record with in-frame sequences only. Its versions omit some clonotypes, under half of them owing to an unresolved V gene in the studies checked, with the rest unexplained. D and trimming come from the DNA, and the V and J calls and clone size come from that table. The sample profile shows under 800,000 clones; around a sixth of them were found once. 0.093% of the sample belongs to the ten largest clones.

Each donor gave one peripheral blood draw, averaging approximately 120 mL, which was collected into heparinised tubes. A BD FACSAria II was used to sort naive, central memory, regulatory and stem cell-like memory CD4+ T cells with a panel that included CD45RO, CCR7, CD25, CD127, CD95 and CD27. Every sorted population had a purity above 95%. Right away, PBMCs were isolated by Lymphoprep density gradient centrifugation and were stained directly, with no culture step. Samples were stained and sorted in pairs, with one healthy donor and one patient per experiment, so that batch effects were minimized. The full study reports these points: HLA sub-analyses involved small numbers of individuals, so any influence of HLA type on TCRB rearrangement remained unresolved. At VDJ recombination sites, patients with type 1 diabetes made fewer insertions and deleted more nucleotides, a pattern implying thymic rearrangement abnormalities. PCR may preferentially amplify shorter templates, but because patient and control samples were amplified and corrected together, any resulting skew would affect both groups equally. Naive, central memory and regulatory TCRB repertoires appeared to be more similar among patients than among healthy donors. Sequencing cDNA rather than genomic DNA could over-represent highly expressing activated cells, although activation and CD3 levels did not differ between groups. A moderate but significant shortening of TCRB CDR3 length was observed in type 1 diabetes patients in all four CD4+ subsets.

Including cysteine and phenylalanine, the CDR3 has 14 amino acids. The retained sequence is limited to the CDR3, 42 bases, with the frame set at the first base. Remarks on this clone: Its antigen target is currently unknown. No base quality values were provided; no much bigger clone lies one nucleotide off.

The sequence joins TRBV21-1 to TRBJ1-2; the table's D call, TRBD1, has no DNA check behind it. TRBV21-1 is described as a pseudogene. The sequencing input was naive CD4+ T cells from blood. This specimen's cell subset or site label, per the study, means: true naive CD4+ T cells. The receptor was isolated from a man between 18 and 35 years old in good health. The DNA sequence is given as TGTGCCAGCAGCAAAGATTCAGGGGGCTCTGGCTACACCTTC. Translated, it gives CASSKDSGGSGYTF.